The 17 T cell receptor beta chains in this list originate from one sample, sequenced in a study of spatial heterogeneity in lung cancer. General study results and limits: It was found that expanded intratumoral alpha and beta TCR counts tracked tumor mutation counts.

Regarding time point: sample taken at primary tumor resection. These receptors have no identified antigens. One entry per CDR3 protein results from TCRdb running MiXCR on the 5' RACE reads. The sample has over 10,000 distinct CDR3 sequences; about 3% are singletons. This sample comprised lung tumor tissue, obtained at surgery. Receptor source: a male donor with early-stage non-small cell lung cancer.

The V gene is TRBV20-1, the J gene TRBJ1-1; TRBD1 agrees at 9 bases. Per germline, CDR1 DFQATT and CDR2 SNEGSKA (reference sequence). The V segment lost 8 bases and the J segment 6 bases; nucleotides outside the gene matches: 10. The length of the CDR3 is 13 residues. The CDR3 region has the DNA TGCAGTACCACCGGGACAGGGTTCGCTGAAGCTTTCTTT. It encodes CSTTGTGFAEAFF.

Many counts were recorded for this clonotype. V is TRBV3-1 and J is TRBJ2-1; a weak D match, TRBD1 (6 bases). CDR3 size: 19 residues. Germline CDR1 reads LGHDT; CDR2 reads YNNKEL (reference sequence). V lost 1 base, J lost 2 bases, and 21 bases lay in between. The CDR3 loop reads CASSQGQTGQVLPYNEQFF. CDR3 nucleotide sequence: TGTGCCAGCAGCCAAGGCCAGACAGGCCAAGTACTTCCCTACAATGAGCAGTTCTTC.

The sample holds many counts of this clonotype. The chain employs TRBV20-1 and TRBJ1-5, with D tentatively TRBD1 (5 bases). The CDR3 contains 17 residues. Germline V gene data show CDR1 as DFQATT and CDR2 as SNEGSKA (reference sequence). The ends were cut back, 3 bases at V and 0 bases at J, with 18 bases in the middle. Written as DNA, the CDR3 is TGCAGTGCTAGCCCCAGGGAGGTGCCCCTTAGCAATCAGCCCCAGCATTTT. Translated: CSASPREVPLSNQPQHF.

This clonotype was seen at least ten times. The chain has TRBV5-5 and TRBJ1-3; TRBD1 might be the D (6 bases). Looked up from germline, CDR1 is SGHKS and CDR2 is YYEKEE (reference sequence). The germline V and J ends were trimmed by 4 bases and 0 bases, with 11 bases remaining between them. This CDR3 has 15 amino acids. This CDR3 is CASSAGQDSGNTIYF. As DNA, the CDR3 is TGTGCCAGCAGCGCGGGACAAGACTCTGGAAACACCATATATTTT. Together with reference TRBV5-5 and TRBJ1-3, the CDR3 gives the full variable domain: DAGVTQSPTHLIKTRGQQVTLRCSPISGHKSVSWYQQVLGQGPQFIFQYYEKEERGRGNFPDRFSARQFPNYSSELNVNALLLGDSALYLCASSAGQDSGNTIYFGEGSWLTVV.

This chain links TRBV28 with TRBJ1-6; unclear D gene. This CDR3 is built from 11 residues. Germline CDR1 reads MDHEN; CDR2 reads SYDVKM. V was cut by 3 bases and J by 13 bases, with 7 bases left in between. Here the CDR3 reads CASSLRSPLHF. The CDR3 region has the DNA TGTGCCAGCAGTTTGAGGTCCCCCCTCCACTTT.

Ten or more counts support this clonotype. The CDR3 DNA reads as TGTGCCAGCAGCAAAGAGAACAGCTACAATGAGCAGTTCTTC. This codes for CASSKENSYNEQFF. The rearrangement links TRBV21-1 to TRBJ2-1. TRBV21-1 is labeled a pseudogene. The CDR3 totals 14 residues.

Concerning this clonotype itself: This may be a read error: a much more frequent sequence differs by one nucleotide. The J gene is TRBJ1-6, the V gene TRBV28, with 8 positions matching TRBD1. CDR3 length: 15 amino acids. Germline V lookup: CDR1 MDHEN, CDR2 SYDVKM. The DNA for the CDR3 is TGTGCCAGCAGTCTACCGGGACAGGTGGGGAGTCCCCTCAACTTT. This encodes CASSLPGQVGSPLNF. Using reference TRBV28 and TRBJ1-6 for the parts outside the CDR3, the full variable domain is DVKVTQSSRYLVKRTGEKVFLECVQDMDHENMFWYRQDPGLGLRLIYFSYDVKMKEKGDIPEGYSVSREKKERFSLILESASTNQTSMYLCASSLPGQVGSPLNFGNGTRLTVT.

The rearrangement uses TRBV27 and TRBJ1-6; TRBD1 is a possible D gene (6 bases). The CDR3 is 14 amino acids. Germline CDR1 is MNHEY and CDR2 is SMNVEV (reference sequence). Trimming cost V 8 bases and J 7 bases, with 15 bases left between them. CDR3: CASCEWGRNSPLHF. The CDR3 DNA follows: TGTGCCAGCTGTGAATGGGGGCGAAATTCACCCCTCCACTTT.

This clonotype was detected many times. This chain connects TRBV9 to TRBJ2-6; D is undetermined. Germline V lookup: CDR1 SGDLS, CDR2 YYNGEE. The CDR3 loop spans 18 amino acids. Trimming took off 0 bases at V and 0 bases at J, with 13 bases between the two ends. The chain's CDR3 is CASSVGVPLNSGANVLTF. CDR3 bases: TGTGCCAGCAGCGTAGGGGTCCCCTTGAACTCTGGGGCCAACGTCCTGACTTTC.

This clonotype came up many times. The chain combines TRBV18 with TRBJ1-4; D gene ambiguous. Trimming shortened V by 6 bases and J by 7 bases, and 15 bases separated the two germline ends. The length of the CDR3 is 14 residues. Looked up from germline, CDR1 is KGHSH and CDR2 is LQKENI. The CDR3 sequence: CASSSTELGEKLFF. The DNA of the CDR3 is TGTGCCAGCTCTTCAACGGAATTAGGTGAAAAACTGTTTTTT.

This clonotype has at least ten counts. V and J are TRBV27 and TRBJ1-6; 8 nucleotides align to TRBD1. Unmatched junction bases numbered 13, after V lost 3 bases and J lost 9 bases. The germline V gene has CDR1 MNHEY and CDR2 SMNVEV (reference sequence). The CDR3 length is 17 residues. The CDR3 bases are TGTGCCAGCAGTTTTCGTAGTTCAGGGGGCAGGGGTTCACCCCTCCACTTT. Protein: CASSFRSSGGRGSPLHF.

This clonotype showed up many times. V usage is TRBV6-5 and J usage is TRBJ2-3; D may correspond to TRBD1 or TRBD2 (7 bases each). The CDR3 is 13 residues long. Per germline, CDR1 MNHEY and CDR2 SVGAGI. The V end was cut by 4 bases, the J end by 7 bases, with 12 bases between. The CDR3 spells CASSSGGGNTQYF. The DNA for the CDR3 is TGTGCCAGCAGTTCAGGGGGGGGGAATACGCAGTATTTT.

Ten or more counts support this clonotype. The CDR3 protein is CASSASDWGDEQFF. The CDR3 DNA reads as TGTGCCAGCTCAGCCTCTGACTGGGGAGATGAGCAGTTCTTC. J is TRBJ2-1 and V is TRBV18; TRBD2 might be the D (5 bases). Deletions cut 5 bases from V and 8 bases from J, with 16 bases between. CDR3 length: 14 amino acids. Germline CDR1 and CDR2: KGHSH and LQKENI. The variable domain in full, completed from reference TRBV18 and TRBJ2-1, reads NAGVMQNPRHLVRRRGQEARLRCSPMKGHSHVYWYRQLPEEGLKFMVYLQKENIIDESGMPKERFSAEFPKEGPSILRIQQVVRGDSAAYFCASSASDWGDEQFFGPGTRLTVL.

This clonotype was counted at least ten times. This rearrangement joins TRBV7-6 to TRBJ2-2; D not certain. The germline V gene encodes CDR1 SGHVS and CDR2 FNYEAQ. This CDR3 is built from 12 residues. V lost 3 bases, J lost 3 bases, and 2 bases lay in between. The DNA of the CDR3 is TGTGCCAGCAGCTTGCACACCGGGGAGCTGTTTTTT. Amino acids: CASSLHTGELFF.

At least ten counts were recorded for this clonotype. CDR3 in amino acids: CASRKTGSDTEAFF. DNA of the CDR3: TGTGCCAGCAGAAAGACAGGGTCTGACACTGAAGCTTTCTTT. This chain connects TRBV9 to TRBJ1-1; 7 nucleotides match TRBD1. Germline V gene lookup returns CDR1 SGDLS and CDR2 YYNGEE. Trimming took 5 bases from V and 3 from J; bases not matched to a gene: 7. The CDR3 contains 14 residues.

By its share, this clonotype is medium-sized. The chain carries TRBV7-9 and TRBJ2-7, with no clear D. The CDR3 covers 14 residues. Trimming stripped 2 bases from V and 3 bases from J, with 11 bases between. Per the germline V gene, CDR1 is SEHNR and CDR2 is FQNEAQ (reference sequence). The DNA for the CDR3 is TGTGCCAGCAGCTTAACGGCCAGGAGCTACGAGCAGTACTTC. Amino acid sequence: CASSLTARSYEQYF.

This clonotype occurred many times. The chain joins TRBV7-8 to TRBJ2-5; 11 bases are a match to TRBD1. Germline values: CDR1 SGHVS, CDR2 FQNEAQ. This CDR3 is built from 16 residues. Trimming at V came to 4 bases and at J to 3 bases, leaving 7 bases not matched to a gene. This CDR3 reads CASSSGQGAKKETQYF. Here the CDR3 DNA reads TGTGCCAGCAGCTCTGGACAGGGGGCGAAAAAAGAGACCCAGTACTTC.